Listed here is a single T cell receptor beta chain. Antigen unknown. Trimming pared 4 bases from V and 0 bases from J, leaving 10 bases between. The length of the CDR3 is 15 residues. Germline loops: CDR1 LGHDT, CDR2 YNNKEL (reference sequence). This sample was taken from a study of T cell responses to AZD1222 COVID-19 vaccine. Study-level points and caveats: Most donors were white British and more were female, and clonal diversity was possibly underestimated. A reported finding is that nearly half of spike-specific TCRs target unmutated variant regions. It was only a handful of AZD1222 recipients who were seropositive at baseline.

The method was immunoSEQ multiplex PCR; TCRdb's version includes in-frame clones alone and lacks a portion of them. This sample has tens of thousands of clones; 89% occur once, and the top ten carry around 9.3%. This sequence originates from an adult who received the AZD1222 COVID-19 vaccine. The starting material was peripheral blood, obtained 28 days after the second AZD1222 dose. This chain connects TRBV3-1 (or the pseudogene TRBV3-2) to TRBJ1-5; D not resolved. CDR3 DNA sequence: TGTGCCAGCAGCCCCGAGTCAGGTAGCAATCAGCCCCAGCATTTT. Its translation: CASSPESGSNQPQHF.